The entry below describes one T cell receptor (beta chain). Its antigen remains unidentified. CDR1 and CDR2 (germline): SGDLS, YYNGEE. V was clipped by 0 bases and J by 4 bases; unmatched bases: 9. CDR3 length: 17 amino acids. The sample belongs to a study of T cell responses to AZD1222 COVID-19 vaccine. Libraries were prepared by immunoSEQ multiplex PCR; TCRdb keeps only in-frame clonotypes and omits some of them. The sample holds 20,000 to 25,000 clones; roughly 84% are singletons and the top ten take roughly 30%. Overall study results and limits: CD4 TCRs associated with vaccination spanned spike, dominating at 160-218 and 743-854. Donors skewed white British and female; clonal diversity was possibly underestimated. Reports say nearly half of spike-specific TCRs go after unmutated variant regions.

The chain combines TRBV9 with TRBJ2-2, with 7 bases aligning to TRBD2. Material: peripheral blood, obtained 28 days after the second AZD1222 dose. The TCR originated in an adult who received the AZD1222 COVID-19 vaccine. The CDR3 protein is CASSVAYRGGPTGELFF. CDR3 bases: TGTGCCAGCAGCGTAGCTTATCGGGGAGGGCCCACCGGGGAGCTGTTTTTT.